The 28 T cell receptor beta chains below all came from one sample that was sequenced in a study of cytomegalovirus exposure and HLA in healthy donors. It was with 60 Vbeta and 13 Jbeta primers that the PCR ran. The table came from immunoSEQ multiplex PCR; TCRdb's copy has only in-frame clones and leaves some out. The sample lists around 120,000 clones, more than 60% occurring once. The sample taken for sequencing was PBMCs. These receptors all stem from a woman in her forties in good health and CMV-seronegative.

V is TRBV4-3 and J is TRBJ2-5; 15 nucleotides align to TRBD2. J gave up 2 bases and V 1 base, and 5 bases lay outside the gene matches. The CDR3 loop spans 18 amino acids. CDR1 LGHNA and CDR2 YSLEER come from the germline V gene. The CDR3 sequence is CASSQGTSGRAGQETQYF. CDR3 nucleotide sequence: TGCGCCAGCAGCCAAGGGACTAGCGGGAGGGCCGGGCAAGAGACCCAGTACTTC.

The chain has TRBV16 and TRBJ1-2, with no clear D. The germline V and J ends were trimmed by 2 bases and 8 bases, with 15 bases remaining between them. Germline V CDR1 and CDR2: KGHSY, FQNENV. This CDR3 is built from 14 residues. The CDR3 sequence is CASSQTSAAGGYTF. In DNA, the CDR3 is TGTGCCAGCAGCCAAACTTCGGCAGCGGGCGGCTACACCTTC.

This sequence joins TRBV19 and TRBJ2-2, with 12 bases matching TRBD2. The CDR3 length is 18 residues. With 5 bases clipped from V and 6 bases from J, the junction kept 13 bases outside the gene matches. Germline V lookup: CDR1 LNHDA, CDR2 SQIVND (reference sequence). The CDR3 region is CASSWRLAGVVDAGELFF. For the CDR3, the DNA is TGTGCCAGTAGTTGGAGACTAGCGGGGGTTGTTGATGCCGGGGAGCTGTTTTTT.

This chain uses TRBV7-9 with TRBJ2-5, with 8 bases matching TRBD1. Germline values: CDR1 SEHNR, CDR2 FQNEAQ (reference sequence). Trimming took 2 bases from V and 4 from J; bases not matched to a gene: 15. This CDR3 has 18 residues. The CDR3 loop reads CASSLIRAGGELVETQYF. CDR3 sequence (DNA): TGTGCCAGCAGCTTAATCAGGGCAGGGGGCGAGCTAGTAGAGACCCAGTACTTC.

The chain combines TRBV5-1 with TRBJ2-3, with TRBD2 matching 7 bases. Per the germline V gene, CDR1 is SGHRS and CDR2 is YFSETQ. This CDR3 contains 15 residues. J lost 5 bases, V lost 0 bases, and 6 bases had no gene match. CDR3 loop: CASSLGPTGGDTQYF. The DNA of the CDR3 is TGCGCCAGCAGCTTGGGCCCCACGGGGGGAGATACGCAGTATTTT.

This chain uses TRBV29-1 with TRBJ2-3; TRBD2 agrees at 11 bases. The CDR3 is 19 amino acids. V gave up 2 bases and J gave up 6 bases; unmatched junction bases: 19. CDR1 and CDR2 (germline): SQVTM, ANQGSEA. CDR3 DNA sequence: TGCAGCGTTGAAAGGGTTCTAGCGGGAGGCTTCTCCCTTCTGGATACGCAGTATTTT. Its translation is CSVERVLAGGFSLLDTQYF.

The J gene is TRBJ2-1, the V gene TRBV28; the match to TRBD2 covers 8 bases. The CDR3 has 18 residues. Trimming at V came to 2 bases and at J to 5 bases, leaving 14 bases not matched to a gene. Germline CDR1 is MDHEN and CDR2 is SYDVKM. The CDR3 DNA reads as TGTGCCAGCAGTTTAGTCGGCTTCACGGGAGGGCCTGACAATGAGCAGTTCTTC. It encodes CASSLVGFTGGPDNEQFF.

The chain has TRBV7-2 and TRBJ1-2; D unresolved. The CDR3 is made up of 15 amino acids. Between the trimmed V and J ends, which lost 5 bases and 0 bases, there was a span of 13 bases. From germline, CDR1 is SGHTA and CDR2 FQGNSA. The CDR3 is CASSPEGTSNYGYTF. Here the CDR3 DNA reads TGTGCCAGCAGCCCCGAGGGTACATCTAACTATGGCTACACCTTC.

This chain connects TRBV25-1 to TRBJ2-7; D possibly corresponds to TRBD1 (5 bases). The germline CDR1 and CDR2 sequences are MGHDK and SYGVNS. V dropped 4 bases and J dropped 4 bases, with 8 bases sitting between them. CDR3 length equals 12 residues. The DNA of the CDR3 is TGTGCCAGCAGTGGGACACTATACGAGCAGTACTTC. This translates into CASSGTLYEQYF.

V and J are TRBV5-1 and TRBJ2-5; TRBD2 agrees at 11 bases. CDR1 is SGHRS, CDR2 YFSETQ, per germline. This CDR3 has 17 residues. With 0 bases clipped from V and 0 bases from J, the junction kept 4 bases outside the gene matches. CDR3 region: CASSLALAGGNQETQYF. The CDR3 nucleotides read TGCGCCAGCAGCTTGGCCCTAGCGGGAGGAAACCAAGAGACCCAGTACTTC.

The CDR3 coding sequence is TGTGCCAGCAGTCCGGGGAACAGGAACACTGAAGCTTTCTTT. Its protein is CASSPGNRNTEAFF. The V and J genes are TRBV28 and TRBJ1-1, with no clear D. The CDR3 loop spans 14 amino acids. V was pared by 5 bases and J by 1 base, with 11 bases between. The germline V gene encodes CDR1 MDHEN and CDR2 SYDVKM.

The DNA for the CDR3 is TGTGCCAGCAGCTTATATGGCAGCATACAGGGAAATGAGCAGTTCTTC. The encoded protein is CASSLYGSIQGNEQFF. This chain connects TRBV13 to TRBJ2-1, with a tentative D call TRBD1 (6 bases). The CDR3 totals 16 residues. Trimming shortened V by 2 bases and J by 7 bases, and 18 bases separated the two germline ends. CDR1 PRHDT and CDR2 FYEKMQ come from the germline V gene (reference sequence).

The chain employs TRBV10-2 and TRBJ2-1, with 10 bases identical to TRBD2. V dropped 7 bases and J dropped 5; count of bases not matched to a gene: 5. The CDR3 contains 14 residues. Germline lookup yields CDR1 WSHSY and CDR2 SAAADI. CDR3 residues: CASMGLAGDNEQFF. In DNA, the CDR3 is TGCGCCAGCATGGGTCTAGCGGGGGACAATGAGCAGTTCTTC.

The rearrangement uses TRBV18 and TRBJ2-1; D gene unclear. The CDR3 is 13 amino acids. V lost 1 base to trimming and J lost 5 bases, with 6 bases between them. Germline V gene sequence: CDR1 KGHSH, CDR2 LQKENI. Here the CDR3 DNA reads TGTGCCAGCTCACCACGCAGGAACAATGAGCAGTTCTTC. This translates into CASSPRRNNEQFF.

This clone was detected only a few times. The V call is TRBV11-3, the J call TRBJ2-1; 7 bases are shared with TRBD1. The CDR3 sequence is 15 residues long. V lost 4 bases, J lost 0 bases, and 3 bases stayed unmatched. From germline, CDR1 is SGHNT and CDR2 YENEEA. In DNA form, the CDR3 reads TGTGCCAGCAGCTCCCAGGGGGTCTCCTACAATGAGCAGTTCTTC. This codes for CASSSQGVSYNEQFF.

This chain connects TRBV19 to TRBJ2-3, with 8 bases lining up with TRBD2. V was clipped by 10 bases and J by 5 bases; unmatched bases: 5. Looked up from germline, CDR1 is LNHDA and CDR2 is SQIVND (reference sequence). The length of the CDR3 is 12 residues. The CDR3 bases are TGTGCCACGAGGGGACTAGGAGATACGCAGTATTTT. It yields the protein CATRGLGDTQYF.

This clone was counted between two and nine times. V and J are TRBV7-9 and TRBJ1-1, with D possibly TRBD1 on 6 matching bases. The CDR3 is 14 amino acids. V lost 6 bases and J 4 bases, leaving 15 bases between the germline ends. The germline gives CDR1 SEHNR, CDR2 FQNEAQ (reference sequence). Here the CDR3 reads CASRYREGSTEAFF. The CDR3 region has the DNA TGTGCCAGCAGGTACAGGGAAGGATCCACTGAAGCTTTCTTT.

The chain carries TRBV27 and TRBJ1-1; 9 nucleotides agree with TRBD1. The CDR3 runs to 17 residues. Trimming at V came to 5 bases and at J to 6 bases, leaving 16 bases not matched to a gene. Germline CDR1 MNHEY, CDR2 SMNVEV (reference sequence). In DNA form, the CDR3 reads TGTGCCAGCAGTCCCCTGGGGCGGGACAGGGTGGTGGCTGAAGCTTTCTTT. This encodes CASSPLGRDRVVAEAFF.

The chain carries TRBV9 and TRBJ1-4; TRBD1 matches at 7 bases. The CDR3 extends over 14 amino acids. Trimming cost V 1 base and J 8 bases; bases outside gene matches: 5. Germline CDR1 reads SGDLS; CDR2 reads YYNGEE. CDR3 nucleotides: TGTGCCAGCAGCGTACACCAGGGGGACGAAAAACTGTTTTTT. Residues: CASSVHQGDEKLFF. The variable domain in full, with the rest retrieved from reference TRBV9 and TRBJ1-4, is DSGVTQTPKHLITATGQRVTLRCSPRSGDLSVYWYQQSLDQGLQFLIQYYNGEERAKGNILERFSAQQFPDLHSELNLSSLELGDSALYFCASSVHQGDEKLFFGSGTQLSVL.

The CDR3 reads CASRLGGNTEAFF. The CDR3 DNA reads as TGTGCCAGCAGGTTGGGGGGTAACACTGAAGCTTTCTTT. The chain has TRBV11-2 and TRBJ1-1, with D possibly TRBD1 on 5 matching bases. The CDR3 spans 13 residues. Germline lookup yields CDR1 SGHAT and CDR2 FQNNGV. With 6 bases removed from V and 2 bases from J, the gap between germline ends came to 10 bases.

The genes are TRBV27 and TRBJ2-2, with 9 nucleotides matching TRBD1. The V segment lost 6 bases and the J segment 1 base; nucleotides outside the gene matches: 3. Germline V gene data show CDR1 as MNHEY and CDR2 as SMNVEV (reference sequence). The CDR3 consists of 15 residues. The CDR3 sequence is CASRLGQGNTGELFF. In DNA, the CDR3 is TGTGCCAGCAGGCTGGGACAGGGGAACACCGGGGAGCTGTTTTTT.

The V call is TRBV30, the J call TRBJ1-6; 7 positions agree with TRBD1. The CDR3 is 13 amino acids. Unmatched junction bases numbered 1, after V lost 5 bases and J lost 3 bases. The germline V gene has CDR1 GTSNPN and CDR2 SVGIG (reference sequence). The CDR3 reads CAWGQDYNSPLHF. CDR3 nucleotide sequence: TGTGCCTGGGGACAGGACTATAATTCACCCCTCCACTTT.

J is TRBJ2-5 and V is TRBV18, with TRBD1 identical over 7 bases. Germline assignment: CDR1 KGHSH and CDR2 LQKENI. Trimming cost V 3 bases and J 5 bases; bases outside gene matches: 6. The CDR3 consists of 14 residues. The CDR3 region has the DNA TGTGCCAGCTCACCTCGACAGGGTTGGGAGACCCAGTACTTC. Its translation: CASSPRQGWETQYF.

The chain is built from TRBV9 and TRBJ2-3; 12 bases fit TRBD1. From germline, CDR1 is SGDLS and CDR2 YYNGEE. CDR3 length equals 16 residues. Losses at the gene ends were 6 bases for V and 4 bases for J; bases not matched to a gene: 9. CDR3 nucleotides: TGTGCCAGCAACATAGGGACAGGGGGCCGGGCAGATACGCAGTATTTT. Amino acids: CASNIGTGGRADTQYF.

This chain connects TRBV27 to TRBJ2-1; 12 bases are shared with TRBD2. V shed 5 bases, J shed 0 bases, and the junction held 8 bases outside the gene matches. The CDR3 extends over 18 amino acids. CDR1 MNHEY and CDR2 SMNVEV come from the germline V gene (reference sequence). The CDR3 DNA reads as TGTGCCAGCAGTGGGGGACTAGCGGGCGCGAGCTCCTACAATGAGCAGTTCTTC. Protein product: CASSGGLAGASSYNEQFF.

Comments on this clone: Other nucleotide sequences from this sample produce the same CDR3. The CDR3 DNA sequence: TGTGCCAGCTCACCCCGACAGGGTACCTACGAGCAGTACTTC. Residues: CASSPRQGTYEQYF. V gene TRBV18 combines with J gene TRBJ2-7; 7 bases align to TRBD1. Trimming took 3 bases from V and 2 from J; bases not matched to a gene: 4. This CDR3 comprises 14 residues. In germline, CDR1 is KGHSH, CDR2 LQKENI.

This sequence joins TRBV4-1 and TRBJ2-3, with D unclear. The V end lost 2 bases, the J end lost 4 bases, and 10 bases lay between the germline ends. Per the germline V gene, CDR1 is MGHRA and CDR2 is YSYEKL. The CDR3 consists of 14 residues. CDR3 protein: CASSQSRRPDTQYF. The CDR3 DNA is TGCGCCAGCAGCCAATCTAGAAGGCCAGATACGCAGTATTTT.

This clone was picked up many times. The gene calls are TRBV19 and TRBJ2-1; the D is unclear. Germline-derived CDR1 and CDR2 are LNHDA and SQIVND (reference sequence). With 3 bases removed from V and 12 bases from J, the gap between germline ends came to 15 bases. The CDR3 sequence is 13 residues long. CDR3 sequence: CASSIIDFSGQFF. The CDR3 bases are TGTGCCAGTAGTATCATTGACTTCTCCGGGCAGTTCTTC.